The next 5 T cell receptor beta chains were all read from a single sample in a study of tumour-infiltrating T cells in Burkitt lymphoma. Sequenced by immunoSEQ multiplex PCR; TCRdb stores in-frame clones only, minus some. The table shows about 5,400 clones, with more than 8% occurring only once. Source material: tumor tissue. These receptors all come from a human donor with diffuse large B-cell lymphoma.

The chain joins TRBV12-2 to TRBJ1-2. TRBV12-2 is assigned pseudogene status. The CDR3 spans 16 residues. The DNA of the CDR3 is TGTGCAAGTCGCTTAGCACCGACTGGGAAGGTCTATGGCTACACCTTC. It specifies CASRLAPTGKVYGYTF.

CDR3 DNA: TGTGCCAGCAGCCCCCAGTCTGGAAACACCATATATTTT. It specifies CASSPQSGNTIYF. This chain links TRBV9 with TRBJ1-3; D unresolved. This CDR3 is 13 amino acids long. CDR1 SGDLS and CDR2 YYNGEE come from the germline V gene. With 4 bases removed from V and 1 base from J, the gap between germline ends came to 6 bases.

This clone has only a few counts. The chain is built from TRBV28 and TRBJ2-3, with D maybe TRBD1 (5 bases). From germline, CDR1 is MDHEN and CDR2 SYDVKM. Trimming took off 0 bases at V and 0 bases at J, with 13 bases between the two ends. The CDR3 length is 17 residues. CDR3 in DNA: TGTGCCAGCAGTTTATGGTGGGGCACATACAGCACAGATACGCAGTATTTT. Translating gives CASSLWWGTYSTDTQYF.

This chain connects TRBV7-8 to TRBJ2-5; D gene unclear. Deletions cut 1 base from V and 7 bases from J, with 4 bases between. The germline CDR1 and CDR2 sequences are SGHVS and FQNEAQ. CDR3 length: 11 residues. The CDR3 sequence is CASSLVLTQYF. For the CDR3, the DNA is TGTGCCAGCAGCTTAGTGTTGACCCAGTACTTC.

V is TRBV5-4 and J is TRBJ2-2; TRBD2 agrees at 10 bases. Germline V gene sequence: CDR1 SGHNT, CDR2 YYREEE (reference sequence). CDR3 size: 16 residues. V lost 3 bases, J lost 4 bases, and 6 bases stayed unmatched. The CDR3 is CASSWSGGAGTGELFF. CDR3 in DNA: TGTGCCAGCAGCTGGAGCGGGGGGGCGGGCACCGGGGAGCTGTTTTTT.